The source of this TCR beta chain is a study of T cells in Graves' hyperthyroidism and ophthalmopathy. General observations from the study: Blood also carried most thyroid clonotypes expanded above 0.001.

RNA transcripts were the template for amplifying TCR beta CDR3 regions. In the first-round RT-PCR of the TCR CDR3, the HTBI primer set was used. Each CDR3 protein gets one entry after TCRdb re-called the multiplex PCR reads with MiXCR. The table shows more than 300,000 distinct CDR3 sequences, with about 18% occurring only once. This clonotype was observed at least ten times. As yet, its antigen is unknown. This CDR3 is 15 amino acids long. Germline lookup yields CDR1 MNHNS and CDR2 SASEGT. Trimming shortened V by 9 bases and J by 4 bases, and 19 bases separated the two germline ends. Ophthalmopathy patients showed a Clinical Activity Score of at least 3, NOSPECS grade of at least 4 and duration under 3 months. The diagnoses drew upon clinical symptoms, serum thyroxine and TRAb, thyroid ultrasound and orbital computed tomography. Extraction of PBMCs used more than 8.5 ml of fresh peripheral blood.

This sequence originates from a man aged 18 to 30 with Graves' ophthalmopathy. The specimen was blood. The chain carries TRBV6-1 and TRBJ2-1, with D perhaps matching TRBD1 (6 bases). CDR3 protein: CASNPTGRTYNEQFF. DNA of the CDR3: TGTGCCAGTAACCCCACAGGGAGAACTTACAATGAGCAGTTCTTC.